These 23 T cell receptor beta chains share one sample of origin, sequenced in a study of response to subunit inactivated influenza vaccine. Each CDR3 protein gets one entry after TCRdb re-called the RT-PCR reads with MiXCR. The data hold about 800,000 distinct CDR3 sequences, with over 20% observed a single time. This material consisted of PBMCs from blood, taken around 5 days after vaccination. These receptors were obtained from a man aged 45 to 65 who received an inactivated influenza vaccine.

The gene calls are TRBV12-3 or TRBV12-4 and TRBJ2-1, with a weak D call TRBD2 (6 bases). This CDR3 comprises 14 residues. V lost 3 bases and J lost 9, with 15 bases in between. This chain's CDR3 is CASSLGGRWAEQFF. CDR3 coding DNA: TGTGCCAGCAGTTTGGGGGGACGGTGGGCTGAGCAGTTCTTC.

This clonotype was seen only a few times. The J gene is TRBJ2-1, the V gene TRBV12-3 or TRBV12-4; D is unresolved. CDR3 length: 14 amino acids. The V end was cut by 7 bases, the J end by 6 bases, with 16 bases between. The CDR3 DNA reads as TGTGCCAGCATGTATGGATCCGTAAGCAATGAGCAGTTCTTC. Encoded protein: CASMYGSVSNEQFF.

A few counts support this clonotype. Given the absence of the conserved phenylalanine or tryptophan at the CDR3 end, a read error is likely. The rearrangement joins TRBV10-3 to TRBJ1-4; TRBD1 might be the D (5 bases). The CDR3 runs to 15 residues. Trimming stripped 0 bases from V and 7 bases from J, with 12 bases between. CDR1 is ENHRY, CDR2 SYGVKD, per germline. CDR3 in DNA: TGTGCCATCAGTGAGTCGAGGCAGGGAAGTGAAAAACTGTTTCTT. This gives the protein CAISESRQGSEKLFL.

The table lists this clonotype with many counts. This chain joins TRBV18 and TRBJ2-7, with D tentatively TRBD2 (5 bases). CDR1 and CDR2 from the germline V gene are KGHSH and LQKENI. The V and J ends lost 3 bases and 2 bases respectively, with 11 bases between them. This CDR3 region has 14 residues. The chain's CDR3 is CASSPRPEAYEQYF. The CDR3 region has the DNA TGTGCCAGCTCACCCCGCCCGGAGGCCTACGAGCAGTACTTC.

The chain uses TRBV19 and TRBJ2-7; 7 positions agree with TRBD2. This CDR3 contains 16 residues. Germline V CDR1 and CDR2: LNHDA, SQIVND (reference sequence). V gave up 4 bases and J gave up 4 bases; unmatched junction bases: 13. CDR3 coding DNA: TGTGCCAGTAGTACCACCCGCGGCGGGAGAAAATACGAGCAGTACTTC. Its protein product is CASSTTRGGRKYEQYF.

The CDR3 nucleotides are TGTGCCAGCAGCCAAGAGACGGCTTCCCCCACTGAAGCTTTCTTT. This encodes CASSQETASPTEAFF. This chain uses TRBV3-1 with TRBJ1-1; D gene unclear. Germline V lookup: CDR1 LGHDT, CDR2 YNNKEL (reference sequence). The CDR3 sequence is 15 residues long. Trimming cost V 0 bases and J 4 bases, with 12 bases left between them.

This clonotype occurred a few times. The V gene is TRBV29-1, the J gene TRBJ2-7; tentative D call: TRBD2 (5 bases). The CDR3 consists of 12 residues. Germline loops: CDR1 SQVTM, CDR2 ANQGSEA. Trimming took 4 bases from V and 7 from J, leaving 14 bases between them. This chain's CDR3 is CSVGPTGSEQYF. CDR3 coding DNA: TGCAGCGTTGGGCCTACGGGGTCGGAGCAGTACTTC.

This clonotype showed up just a few times. The J gene is TRBJ2-4, the V gene TRBV30; 10 nucleotides match TRBD1. The junction had 5 bases not matched to a gene; V was cut back by 7 bases and J by 8 bases. Germline-derived CDR1 and CDR2 are GTSNPN and SVGIG (reference sequence). The CDR3 length is 12 residues. CDR3 nucleotides: TGTGCCTATGACAGGGGGCCGGACATTCAGTACTTC. Translated, it gives CAYDRGPDIQYF.

This sequence joins TRBV6-2 or TRBV6-3 and TRBJ2-5; D is undetermined. The CDR3 sequence is 13 residues long. V lost 5 bases to trimming and J lost 2 bases, with 9 bases between them. CDR1 and CDR2 from the germline V gene are MNHEY and SVGEGT. CDR3 region: CASSRRLQETQYF. The DNA for the CDR3 is TGTGCCAGCAGTAGACGGTTGCAAGAGACCCAGTACTTC.

This sequence joins TRBV5-1 and TRBJ2-7; D unresolved. CDR3 length equals 16 residues. The germline CDR1 and CDR2 sequences are SGHRS and YFSETQ. Trimming shortened V by 2 bases and J by 5 bases, and 20 bases separated the two germline ends. CDR3 coding DNA: TGCGCCAGCAGCTTAATTGGGCCCGGTTGGACGAACGAGCAGTACTTC. It translates to CASSLIGPGWTNEQYF.

The rearrangement joins TRBV11-2 to TRBJ2-7, with D possibly called TRBD1 or TRBD2 (6 bases each). The V and J ends lost 4 bases and 1 base respectively, with 23 bases between them. Per germline, CDR1 SGHAT and CDR2 FQNNGV. The CDR3 is 18 residues long. The CDR3 is CASSSFKGVQRVSYEQYF. In nucleotides, the CDR3 is TGTGCCAGCAGCTCTTTTAAGGGGGTTCAGCGGGTTTCCTACGAGCAGTACTTC.

This clonotype was counted only a few times. This chain connects TRBV6-5 to TRBJ1-1; weak D call: TRBD1 (5 bases). V dropped 7 bases and J dropped 4 bases, with 13 bases sitting between them. The CDR3 covers 13 residues. Germline-derived CDR1 and CDR2 are MNHEY and SVGAGI. CDR3 in amino acids: CASINTGITEAFF. In DNA, the CDR3 is TGTGCCAGCATTAACACAGGAATCACTGAAGCTTTCTTT.

The gene calls are TRBV7-2 and TRBJ2-3; 9 bases agree with TRBD1. CDR3 length: 17 residues. Germline V gene sequence: CDR1 SGHTA, CDR2 FQGNSA. The J segment lost 0 bases and the V segment lost 2 bases, leaving 6 bases of the junction unmatched. Written as DNA, the CDR3 is TGTGCCAGCAGCTTACCGGACAGGGGCACTAGCACAGATACGCAGTATTTT. Translated: CASSLPDRGTSTDTQYF. The entire variable domain, with the rest obtained from reference TRBV7-2 and TRBJ2-3, is as follows: GAGVSQSPSNKVTEKGKDVELRCDPISGHTALYWYRQSLGQGLEFLIYFQGNSAPDKSGLPSDRFSAERTGGSVSTLTIQRTQQEDSAVYLCASSLPDRGTSTDTQYFGPGTRLTVL.

This clonotype was counted a few times. The gene calls are TRBV4-3 and TRBJ2-2; D not resolved. The CDR3 has 14 amino acids. Trimming took 0 bases from V and 9 from J, leaving 11 bases between them. CDR1 and CDR2 (germline): LGHNA, YSLEER. The DNA of the CDR3 is TGCGCCAGCAGCCAAGAATTGGCCCCCAGGGAGCTGTTTTTT. Translated: CASSQELAPRELFF.

This rearrangement joins TRBV10-3 to TRBJ2-7; a weak D match, TRBD1 (6 bases). Trimming cost V 7 bases and J 3 bases, with 16 bases left between them. The germline V gene has CDR1 ENHRY and CDR2 SYGVKD. The CDR3 is 14 amino acids. CDR3 coding DNA: TGTGCCATCACCAGTACAGGGCGAGGCTACGAGCAGTACTTC. Protein product: CAITSTGRGYEQYF.

This clonotype was counted between two and nine times. V gene TRBV5-1 combines with J gene TRBJ1-6, with D perhaps matching TRBD1 (5 bases). V was clipped by 6 bases and J by 7 bases, with 11 bases between them. The CDR3 loop spans 13 amino acids. Germline CDR1 reads SGHRS; CDR2 reads YFSETQ. CDR3 coding DNA: TGCGCCAGCAAGGGGACGGGCAATTCACCCCTCCACTTT. It translates to CASKGTGNSPLHF.

This clonotype occurred a few times. The chain carries TRBV24-1 and TRBJ1-1; possible D gene TRBD1, 6 bases. The CDR3 has 13 amino acids. Trimming cost V 7 bases and J 0 bases, with 8 bases left between them. Germline assignment: CDR1 KGHDR and CDR2 SFDVKD. The CDR3 loop is CATSGGMNTEAFF. The CDR3 coding sequence is TGTGCCACCAGCGGGGGCATGAACACTGAAGCTTTCTTT.

This clonotype was picked up a small number of times. The chain is built from TRBV4-2 and TRBJ2-2; weak D call: TRBD2 (6 bases). Germline CDR1 reads LGHNA; CDR2 reads YNFKEQ. The CDR3 length is 18 residues. V was pared by 3 bases and J by 6 bases, with 23 bases between. CDR3 nucleotides: TGTGCCAGCAGCCAGGATCTAGCGCAACTAGTCAACGCCGGGGAGCTGTTTTTT. Translation: CASSQDLAQLVNAGELFF.

The chain joins TRBV15 to TRBJ1-1; the D gene is possibly TRBD1 (5 bases). CDR3 size: 15 residues. In germline, CDR1 is LNHNV, CDR2 YYDKDF (reference sequence). Trimming shortened V by 3 bases and J by 4 bases, and 15 bases separated the two germline ends. CDR3 in DNA: TGTGCCACCAGCAGTGGGGGATTGGGGGGCACTGAAGCTTTCTTT. This encodes CATSSGGLGGTEAFF. Full variable domain (outside the CDR3, taken from reference TRBV15 and TRBJ1-1): DAMVIQNPRYQVTQFGKPVTLSCSQTLNHNVMYWYQQKSSQAPKLLFHYYDKDFNNEADTPDNFQSRRPNTSFCFLDIRSPGLGDTAMYLCATSSGGLGGTEAFFGQGTRLTVV.

Only a few counts were recorded for this clonotype. The chain links TRBV20-1 to TRBJ2-3; D gene uncertain. Germline assignment: CDR1 DFQATT and CDR2 SNEGSKA (reference sequence). The CDR3 runs 15 residues. V lost 0 bases to trimming and J lost 2 bases, with 12 bases between them. CDR3 sequence: CSARDRWGPTDTQYF. In DNA form, the CDR3 reads TGCAGTGCTAGAGATCGGTGGGGTCCCACAGATACGCAGTATTTT.

A single count supports this clonotype. The chain carries TRBV11-2 and TRBJ2-5, with D possibly matching TRBD2 (5 bases). The V and J ends lost 7 bases and 2 bases respectively, with 14 bases between them. Germline CDR1 and CDR2: SGHAT and FQNNGV. The CDR3 has 14 residues. As DNA, the CDR3 is TGTGCCAGCACCTTTAGGACGGGACAAGAGACCCAGTACTTC. Translated: CASTFRTGQETQYF.

A single count supports this clonotype. The chain has TRBV7-9 and TRBJ2-5; D gene ambiguous. The CDR3 spans 16 residues. V gave up 1 base and J gave up 2 bases, with 14 bases separating them. Per the germline V gene, CDR1 is SEHNR and CDR2 is FQNEAQ (reference sequence). DNA for the CDR3: TGTGCCAGCAGCTTAGGCCCGGCCCGGTTACAAGAGACCCAGTACTTC. Translating gives CASSLGPARLQETQYF.

The CDR3 protein is CASSLDEEGADTQYF. CDR3 bases: TGTGCCAGCAGTTTAGACGAAGAGGGGGCAGATACGCAGTATTTT. The chain carries TRBV12-3 or TRBV12-4 and TRBJ2-3, with D tentatively TRBD1 (6 bases). V lost 1 base, J lost 4 bases, and 12 bases lay in between. This CDR3 contains 15 residues.